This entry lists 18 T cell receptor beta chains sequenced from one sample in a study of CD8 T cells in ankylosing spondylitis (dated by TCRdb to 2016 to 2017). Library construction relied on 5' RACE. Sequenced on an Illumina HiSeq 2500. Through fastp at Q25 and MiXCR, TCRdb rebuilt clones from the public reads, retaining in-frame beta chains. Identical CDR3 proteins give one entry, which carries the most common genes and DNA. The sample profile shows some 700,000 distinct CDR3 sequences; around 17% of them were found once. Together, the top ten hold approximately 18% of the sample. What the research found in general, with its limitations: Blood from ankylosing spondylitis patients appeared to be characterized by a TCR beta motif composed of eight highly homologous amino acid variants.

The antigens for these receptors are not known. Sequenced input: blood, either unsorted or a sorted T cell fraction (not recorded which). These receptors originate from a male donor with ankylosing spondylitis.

CDR3 in DNA: TGTGCCAGCAACCCAGGACAGACTGGGGCCAACGTCCTGACTTTC. Its translation is CASNPGQTGANVLTF. The chain employs TRBV6-2 or TRBV6-3 and TRBJ2-6; TRBD1 is a possible D gene (6 bases). V lost 7 bases, J lost 2 bases, and 12 bases lay in between. Germline V CDR1 and CDR2: MNHEY, SVGEGT. CDR3 size: 15 residues.

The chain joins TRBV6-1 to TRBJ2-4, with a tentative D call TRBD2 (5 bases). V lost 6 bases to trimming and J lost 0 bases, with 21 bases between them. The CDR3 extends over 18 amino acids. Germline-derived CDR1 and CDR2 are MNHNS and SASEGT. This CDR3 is CASRNHQLEELAKNIQYF. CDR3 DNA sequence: TGTGCCAGCAGAAACCATCAACTAGAGGAACTAGCCAAAAACATTCAGTACTTC.

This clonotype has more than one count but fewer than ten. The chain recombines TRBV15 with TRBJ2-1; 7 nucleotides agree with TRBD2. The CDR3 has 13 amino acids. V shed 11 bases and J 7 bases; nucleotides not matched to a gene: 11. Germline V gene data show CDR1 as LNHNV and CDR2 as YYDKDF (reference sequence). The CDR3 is CAHPFGGGNEQFF. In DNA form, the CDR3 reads TGTGCCCACCCCTTTGGGGGGGGGAATGAGCAGTTCTTC.

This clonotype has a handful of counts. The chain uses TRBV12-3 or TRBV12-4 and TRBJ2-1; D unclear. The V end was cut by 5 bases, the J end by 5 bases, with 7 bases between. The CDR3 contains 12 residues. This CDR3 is CASSKKNNEQFF. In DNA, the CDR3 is TGTGCCAGCAGTAAAAAAAACAATGAGCAGTTCTTC.

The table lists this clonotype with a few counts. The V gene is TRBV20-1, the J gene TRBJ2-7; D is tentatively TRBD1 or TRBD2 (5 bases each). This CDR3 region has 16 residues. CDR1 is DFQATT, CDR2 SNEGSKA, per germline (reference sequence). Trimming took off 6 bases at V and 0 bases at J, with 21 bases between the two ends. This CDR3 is CSAIPLGVHFSYEQYF. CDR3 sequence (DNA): TGCAGTGCAATCCCATTGGGGGTCCACTTCTCCTACGAGCAGTACTTC.

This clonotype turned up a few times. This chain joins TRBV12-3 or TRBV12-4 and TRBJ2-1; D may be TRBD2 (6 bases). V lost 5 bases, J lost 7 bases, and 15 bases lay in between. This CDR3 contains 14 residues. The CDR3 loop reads CASSPPRRGNEQFF. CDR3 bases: TGTGCCAGCAGTCCCCCCCGGAGGGGAAATGAGCAGTTCTTC.

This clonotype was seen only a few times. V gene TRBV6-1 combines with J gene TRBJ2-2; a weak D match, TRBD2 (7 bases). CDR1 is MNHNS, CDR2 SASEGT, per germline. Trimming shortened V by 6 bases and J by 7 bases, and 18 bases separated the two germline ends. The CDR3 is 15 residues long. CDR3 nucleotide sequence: TGTGCCAGCAGGATACGGGCGGGGGCGGTCGGGGAGCTGTTTTTT. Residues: CASRIRAGAVGELFF.

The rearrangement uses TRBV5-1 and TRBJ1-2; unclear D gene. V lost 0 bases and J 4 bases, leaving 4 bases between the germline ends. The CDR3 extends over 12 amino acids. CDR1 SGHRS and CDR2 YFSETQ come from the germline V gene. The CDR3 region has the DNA TGCGCCAGCAGCTTGGAATTCTATGGCTACACCTTC. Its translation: CASSLEFYGYTF.

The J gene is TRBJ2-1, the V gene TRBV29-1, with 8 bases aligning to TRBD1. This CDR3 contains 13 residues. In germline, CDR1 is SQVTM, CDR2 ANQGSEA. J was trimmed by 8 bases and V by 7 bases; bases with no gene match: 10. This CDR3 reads CSASGTGVDEQFF. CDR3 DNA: TGCAGCGCTTCCGGGACAGGAGTCGATGAGCAGTTCTTC.

The CDR3 nucleotides are TGTGCCAGCTCACTTAGCGGGGGGGCGATTGAGCAGTTCTTC. This translates into CASSLSGGAIEQFF. The J gene is TRBJ2-1, the V gene TRBV18, with 11 bases fitting TRBD2. Trimming cost V 4 bases and J 9 bases; bases outside gene matches: 5. The CDR3 extends over 14 amino acids. The germline CDR1 and CDR2 sequences are KGHSH and LQKENI.

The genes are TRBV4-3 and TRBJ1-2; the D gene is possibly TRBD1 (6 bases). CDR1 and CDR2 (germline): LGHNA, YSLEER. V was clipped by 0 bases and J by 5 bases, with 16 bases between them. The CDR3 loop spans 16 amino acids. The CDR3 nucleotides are TGCGCCAGCAGCCAAGATCGGGGGGGCAGTCTATATGGCTACACCTTC. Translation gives CASSQDRGGSLYGYTF.

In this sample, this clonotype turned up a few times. Written as DNA, the CDR3 is TGCAGTGCTGGGAGCGACCGAGAGACCCAGTACTTC. As protein: CSAGSDRETQYF. V gene TRBV20-1 combines with J gene TRBJ2-5; tentatively, D is TRBD2 (5 bases). The CDR3 is 12 amino acids. V was clipped by 5 bases and J by 4 bases, with 11 bases between them. Looked up from germline, CDR1 is DFQATT and CDR2 is SNEGSKA (reference sequence).

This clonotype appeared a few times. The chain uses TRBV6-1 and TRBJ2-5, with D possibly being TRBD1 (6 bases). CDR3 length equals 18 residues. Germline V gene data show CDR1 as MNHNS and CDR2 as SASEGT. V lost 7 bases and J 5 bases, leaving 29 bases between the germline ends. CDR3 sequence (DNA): TGTGCCAGCACCTACCTTTGGTTATTTCAGGGGATGAGGGAGACCCAGTACTTC. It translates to CASTYLWLFQGMRETQYF.

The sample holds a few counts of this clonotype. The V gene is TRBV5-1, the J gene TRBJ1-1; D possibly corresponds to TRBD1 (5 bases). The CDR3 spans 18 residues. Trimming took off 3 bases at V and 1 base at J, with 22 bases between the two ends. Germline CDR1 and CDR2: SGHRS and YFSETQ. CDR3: CASSWGRGSGGKNTEAFF. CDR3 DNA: TGCGCCAGCAGCTGGGGACGGGGGTCGGGTGGTAAGAACACTGAAGCTTTCTTT.

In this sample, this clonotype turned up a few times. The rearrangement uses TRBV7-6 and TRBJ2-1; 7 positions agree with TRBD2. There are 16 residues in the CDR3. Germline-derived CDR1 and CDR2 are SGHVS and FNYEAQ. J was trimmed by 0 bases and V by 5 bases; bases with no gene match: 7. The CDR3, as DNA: TGTGCCAGCAGCCCGCCTAGCGGACGCTCCTACAATGAGCAGTTCTTC. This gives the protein CASSPPSGRSYNEQFF.

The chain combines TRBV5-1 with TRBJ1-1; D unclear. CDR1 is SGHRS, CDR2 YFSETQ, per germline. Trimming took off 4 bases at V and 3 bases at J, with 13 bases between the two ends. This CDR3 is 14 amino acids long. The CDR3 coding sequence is TGCGCCAGCAGCATACGCTTCGGTTACACTGAAGCTTTCTTT. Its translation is CASSIRFGYTEAFF. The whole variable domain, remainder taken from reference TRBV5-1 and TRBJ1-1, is KAGVTQTPRYLIKTRGQQVTLSCSPISGHRSVSWYQQTPGQGLQFLFEYFSETQRNKGNFPGRFSGRQFSNSRSEMNVSTLELGDSALYLCASSIRFGYTEAFFGQGTRLTVV.

The CDR3 region has the DNA TGTGCCAGCAGCGGGAACAGGGGCCAAAACTATGGCTACACCTTC. Amino acids: CASSGNRGQNYGYTF. The gene calls are TRBV5-5 and TRBJ1-2, with 7 bases identical to TRBD1. CDR3 length: 15 amino acids. Trimming cost V 4 bases and J 2 bases; bases outside gene matches: 8. Germline assignment: CDR1 SGHKS and CDR2 YYEKEE (reference sequence).

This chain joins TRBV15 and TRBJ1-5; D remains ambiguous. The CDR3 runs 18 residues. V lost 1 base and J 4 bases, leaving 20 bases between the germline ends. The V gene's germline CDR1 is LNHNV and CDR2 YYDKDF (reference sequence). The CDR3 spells CATSRVVTSLTENQPQHF. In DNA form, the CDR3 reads TGTGCCACCAGCAGAGTTGTCACGTCCCTCACGGAGAATCAGCCCCAGCATTTT.